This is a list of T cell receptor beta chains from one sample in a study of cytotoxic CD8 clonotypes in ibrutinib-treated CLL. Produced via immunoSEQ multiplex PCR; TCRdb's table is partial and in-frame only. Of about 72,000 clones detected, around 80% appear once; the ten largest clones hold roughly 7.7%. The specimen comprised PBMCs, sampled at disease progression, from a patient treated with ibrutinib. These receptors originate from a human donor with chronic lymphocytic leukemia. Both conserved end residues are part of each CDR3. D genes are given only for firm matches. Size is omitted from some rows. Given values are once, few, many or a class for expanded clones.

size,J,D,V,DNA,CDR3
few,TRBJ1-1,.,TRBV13,TGTGCCAGCAGCTCCGACGGGGGACTGAACACTGAAGCTTTCTTT,CASSSDGGLNTEAFF
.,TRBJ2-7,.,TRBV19,TGTGCCAGTAGTATCAGTGGACGGTCCTACGAGCAGTACTTC,CASSISGRSYEQYF
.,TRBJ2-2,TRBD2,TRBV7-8,TGTGCCAGCAGCTTCACTAGCGGGGGCACCGGGGAGCTGTTTTTT,CASSFTSGGTGELFF
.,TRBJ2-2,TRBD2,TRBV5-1,TGCGCCAGCAGCTTGTTGGCTCTAGCGGGGGCGAACACCGGGGAGCTGTTTTTT,CASSLLALAGANTGELFF
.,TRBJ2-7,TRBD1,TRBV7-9,TGTGCCAGCAGCTTCGGGCTTAACCAAGGGGGCGACGAGCAGTACTTC,CASSFGLNQGGDEQYF
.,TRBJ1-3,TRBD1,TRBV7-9,TGTGCCAGCAGACAAGGTACCGGGACAGACAAAGGAAACACCATATATTTT,CASRQGTGTDKGNTIYF
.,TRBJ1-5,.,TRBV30,TGTGCCTGGAGCCCGGGCCAGGGCAGGGGACAGCCCCAGCATTTT,CAWSPGQGRGQPQHF
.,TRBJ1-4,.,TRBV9,TGTGCCAGCAGCCCCGCGGCAACTAATGAAAAACTGTTTTTT,CASSPAATNEKLFF
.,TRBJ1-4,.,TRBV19,TGTGCCAGTAGTACTGACAGTTCTAATGAAAAACTGTTTTTT,CASSTDSSNEKLFF
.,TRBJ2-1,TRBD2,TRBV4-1,TGCGCCAGCAGCCGGGGTAAGGGACTAGCGGGAAACAATGAGCAGTTCTTC,CASSRGKGLAGNNEQFF
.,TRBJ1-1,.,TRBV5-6,TGTGCCAGCAGCGACGGGTTAGTAGCTTTCTTT,CASSDGLVAFF
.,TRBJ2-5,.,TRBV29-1,TGCAGCGTTGAAACAGGGAGGGGGGTCCAAGAGACCCAGTACTTC,CSVETGRGVQETQYF
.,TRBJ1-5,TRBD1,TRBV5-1,TGCGCCAGCAGCTTCCGGGACAGGGGAAATAGCAATCAGCCCCAGCATTTT,CASSFRDRGNSNQPQHF
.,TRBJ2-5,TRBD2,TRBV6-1,TGTGCCAGCAGTGAGCCGATGGGACTAGCGACCCCGGAGACCCAGTACTTC,CASSEPMGLATPETQYF
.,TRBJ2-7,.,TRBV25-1,TGTGCCAGCAGTCCCCCACAGGGCCACGAGCAGTACTTC,CASSPPQGHEQYF
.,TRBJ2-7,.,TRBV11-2,TGTGCCAGCAGCTTAGACTGGCAGAGCTACGAGCAGTACTTC,CASSLDWQSYEQYF
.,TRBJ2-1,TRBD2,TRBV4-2,TGTGCCAGCAGCAATAGCGGGGGGCTTGGTAATGAGCAGTTCTTC,CASSNSGGLGNEQFF
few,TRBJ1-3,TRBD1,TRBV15,TGTGCCACCAGCCCTGACAGGGTAGGAAACACCATATATTTT,CATSPDRVGNTIYF
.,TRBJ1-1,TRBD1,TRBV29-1,TGCAGCGTTGACAGGGGGCGGACTGAAGCTTTCTTT,CSVDRGRTEAFF
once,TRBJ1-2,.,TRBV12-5,TGTGCTAGTGGTTTGGTGCCGGGCGACTATGGCTACACCTTC,CASGLVPGDYGYTF
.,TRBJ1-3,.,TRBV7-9,TGTGCCAGCAGCTTTTCCAACCCCCGGGGAGGAAACACCATATATTTT,CASSFSNPRGGNTIYF
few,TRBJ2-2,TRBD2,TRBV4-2,TGTGCCAGCAGCCCGACGCTAGCGGGAGGGACCGGGGAGCTGTTTTTT,CASSPTLAGGTGELFF
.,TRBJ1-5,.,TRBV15,TGTGCCACCGGGGGGCCCAATCAGCCCCAGCATTTT,CATGGPNQPQHF
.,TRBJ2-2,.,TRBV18,TGTGCCAGCTCACTGCGTCTTGGAACAGAAACGAACACCGGGGAGCTGTTTTTT,CASSLRLGTETNTGELFF
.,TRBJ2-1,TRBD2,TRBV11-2,TGTGCCAGCAGCCGACCTTTCGGTAGCGGGAGGGGGAATGAGCAGTTCTTC,CASSRPFGSGRGNEQFF
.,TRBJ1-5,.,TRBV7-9,TGTGCCAGCAGCTTCCCCGGCAGTTATCAGCCCCAGCATTTT,CASSFPGSYQPQHF
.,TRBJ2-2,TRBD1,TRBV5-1,TGCGCCAGCAGCCGGGACAGGGCGGACACCGGGGAGCTGTTTTTT,CASSRDRADTGELFF
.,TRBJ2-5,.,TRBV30,TGTGCCTGGAGTTCCGTGCTGTCCGAGACCCAGTACTTC,CAWSSVLSETQYF
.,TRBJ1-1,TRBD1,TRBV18,TGTGCCAGCTCACCATGGGACAGGGGATTGTACACTGAAGCTTTCTTT,CASSPWDRGLYTEAFF
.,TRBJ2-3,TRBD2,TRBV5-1,TGCGCCAGCAGCCCGGCGGTAGCGGGGGGGCCCCGGGGCACAGATACGCAGTATTTT,CASSPAVAGGPRGTDTQYF
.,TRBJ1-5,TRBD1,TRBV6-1,TGTGCCAGCAGTGCGACCGTGTTCAGGGGGGGGAATCAGCCCCAGCATTTT,CASSATVFRGGNQPQHF
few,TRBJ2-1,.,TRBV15,TGTGCCACCAGCAGAGCCATCTACAATGAGCAGTTCTTC,CATSRAIYNEQFF
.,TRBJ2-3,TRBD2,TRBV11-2,TGTGCCAGCAGCTTAGTAAGTTGGCCTAGCGGGATGAGCACAGATACGCAGTATTTT,CASSLVSWPSGMSTDTQYF
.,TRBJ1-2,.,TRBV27,TGTGCCAGCAGTTTAGTGGCTGGGGACTATGGCTACACCTTC,CASSLVAGDYGYTF
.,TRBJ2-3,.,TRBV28,TGTGCCAGCAGTTTAGGTAGAGGGACGGGAGGCACAGATACGCAGTATTTT,CASSLGRGTGGTDTQYF